The clone carrying this TCR beta chain has a count of ten or more. Its antigen is still unknown. This CDR3 has 16 amino acids. CDR1 SEHNR and CDR2 FQNEAQ come from the germline V gene (reference sequence). Germline trimming cut 5 bases from V and 4 bases from J; bases unmatched to any gene: 10. The sample belongs to a study of cytomegalovirus exposure and HLA in healthy donors. Both 60 Vbeta primers and 13 Jbeta primers went into the PCR. The protocol was immunoSEQ multiplex PCR, while the TCRdb copy is restricted to in-frame clones and leaves out a portion. The sample consists of 70,000 to 100,000 clones, 65% of them appearing once. The study sampled nominally healthy donors, though unrecorded immune exposures were likely. Study findings and constraints: Under in vitro conditions, a few CMV-associated chains were confirmed as specific for CMV antigens. Cytomegalovirus-associated status was assigned to around 160 TCR beta chains. Under 20,000 TCR beta sequences were associated with HLA alleles at 0.05 false discovery rate in a later analysis.

This chain joins TRBV7-9 and TRBJ2-1; 8 positions match TRBD2. The TCR comes from a woman between 50 and 59 years old in good health and CMV-seropositive. The sample comprised PBMCs. The CDR3 bases are TGTGCCAGCAGCCCGAGAGAAGCGGGGGTTTACAATGAGCAGTTCTTC. This translates into CASSPREAGVYNEQFF. Full variable domain (rest looked up from reference TRBV7-9 and TRBJ2-1): DTGVSQNPRHKITKRGQNVTFRCDPISEHNRLYWYRQTLGQGPEFLTYFQNEAQLEKSRLLSDRFSAERPKGSFSTLEIQRTEQGDSAMYLCASSPREAGVYNEQFFGPGTRLTVL.